What follows are 11 T cell receptor beta chains derived from one specimen sequenced in a study of identical twins (TCRdb year 2016). Libraries were constructed by 5' RACE. Sequenced using an Illumina HiSeq 2000. TCRdb reprocessed the public reads (quality trimming at Q25 with fastp, clone calling with MiXCR) and kept in-frame beta chains. Rows are combined by CDR3 protein, so each entry shows the most common genes and DNA. The sample table records about 700,000 distinct CDR3 sequences; 5.5% to 7.5% of these occur just once. The ten biggest clones cover 1.5% to 2% of the sample. The sample taken for sequencing was naive T cells sorted from blood. This specimen's cell subset or site label, per the study, means: cells isolated with a human naive T-cell isolation kit. Receptors were obtained from a young man in good health.

The sample holds a few counts of this clonotype. The chain joins TRBV5-5 to TRBJ1-2; no clear D gene. Trimming left V 0 bases short and J 0 bases short, with 12 bases between. The germline CDR1 and CDR2 sequences are SGHKS and YYEKEE (reference sequence). This CDR3 spans 16 amino acids. DNA for the CDR3: TGTGCCAGCAGCTTGGGGGTCGCGGAGGCTAACTATGGCTACACCTTC. As protein: CASSLGVAEANYGYTF.

This clonotype was found many times. The chain has TRBV20-1 and TRBJ2-7, with 13 bases aligning to TRBD2. The V segment lost 5 bases and the J segment 3 bases; nucleotides outside the gene matches: 4. The CDR3 is made up of 14 amino acids. Germline CDR1 and CDR2: DFQATT and SNEGSKA (reference sequence). CDR3 in DNA: TGCAGTGCTCGAGGGACTAGCGGGATCTACGAGCAGTACTTC. The encoded protein is CSARGTSGIYEQYF.

This clonotype has only a few counts. The V gene is TRBV29-1, the J gene TRBJ2-5, with D perhaps matching TRBD1 (7 bases). The ends were cut back, 6 bases at V and 4 bases at J, with 12 bases in the middle. CDR1 is SQVTM and CDR2 is ANQGSEA in the germline V gene. This CDR3 has 12 residues. DNA of the CDR3: TGCAGCGTGGAGGGACAGCCAGAGACCCAGTACTTC. Protein product: CSVEGQPETQYF.

This clonotype was detected many times. J is TRBJ1-3 and V is TRBV15; 10 bases line up with TRBD1. This CDR3 has 15 residues. CDR1 and CDR2 (germline): LNHNV, YYDKDF (reference sequence). Trimming removed 3 bases from V and 4 bases from J; junction bases left unmatched: 3. In nucleotides, the CDR3 is TGTGCCACCAGCAGGGACAGGGGGTCCGGAAACACCATATATTTT. It codes for CATSRDRGSGNTIYF.

This clonotype was seen a few times. The gene calls are TRBV7-6 and TRBJ2-3; 16 nucleotides align to TRBD2. Germline trimming cut 5 bases from V and 6 bases from J; bases unmatched to any gene: 8. The germline V gene encodes CDR1 SGHVS and CDR2 FNYEAQ. The CDR3 has 17 residues. CDR3 nucleotide sequence: TGTGCCAGCAGCCCCTCGGGACTAGCGGGAGGGCCGGATACGCAGTATTTT. This gives the protein CASSPSGLAGGPDTQYF.

V gene TRBV11-1 combines with J gene TRBJ2-1; 16 nucleotides line up with TRBD2. This CDR3 is built from 20 residues. Germline-derived CDR1 and CDR2 are SGHAT and FQDESV (reference sequence). Unmatched junction bases numbered 10, after V lost 5 bases and J lost 0 bases. The CDR3 DNA follows: TGTGCCAGCAGCCAAACCGGGACTAGCGGGAGGGCCTTCTCCTACAATGAGCAGTTCTTC. It encodes CASSQTGTSGRAFSYNEQFF.

In its sample, this clonotype was seen many times. This sequence joins TRBV6-1 and TRBJ1-2, with D possibly TRBD1 on 6 matching bases. Trimming stripped 10 bases from V and 4 bases from J, with 19 bases between. Germline CDR1 and CDR2: MNHNS and SASEGT. CDR3 length equals 14 residues. CDR3 sequence: CATFPRGIGYGYTF. CDR3 bases: TGTGCCACCTTTCCCAGGGGTATTGGCTATGGCTACACCTTC.

This rearrangement joins TRBV5-1 to TRBJ1-4; a weak D match, TRBD1 (5 bases). The V end was cut by 4 bases, the J end by 2 bases, with 12 bases between. Germline lookup yields CDR1 SGHRS and CDR2 YFSETQ. The CDR3 is 15 residues long. The CDR3 DNA sequence: TGCGCCAGCAGCGCAGCAGGGAGGACTAATGAAAAACTGTTTTTT. It is translated as CASSAAGRTNEKLFF.

This clonotype was recorded many times. The chain carries TRBV12-3 or TRBV12-4 and TRBJ2-1; maybe TRBD2 (5 bases). The CDR3 loop spans 15 amino acids. V was clipped by 4 bases and J by 6 bases, with 16 bases between them. The CDR3: CASSSGLSATNEQFF. CDR3 bases: TGTGCCAGCAGTTCCGGACTGAGCGCCACCAATGAGCAGTTCTTC.

This clonotype appeared many times. V gene TRBV12-3 or TRBV12-4 combines with J gene TRBJ2-3, with D perhaps matching TRBD2 (6 bases). With 6 bases removed from V and 10 bases from J, the gap between germline ends came to 14 bases. CDR3 length: 12 amino acids. The CDR3 is CASSLAPGAQYF. The CDR3 nucleotides read TGTGCCAGCAGCCTCGCTCCGGGGGCGCAGTATTTT.

The chain recombines TRBV7-3 with TRBJ1-6; 7 bases line up with TRBD1. The CDR3 consists of 14 residues. Germline V CDR1 and CDR2: SGHTA, FQGTGA. V shed 5 bases, J shed 5 bases, and the junction held 3 bases outside the gene matches. CDR3 bases: TGTGCCAGCAGCCGCGACAGGGATAATTCACCCCTCCACTTT. Translation: CASSRDRDNSPLHF.